The sequence of this T cell receptor (beta chain) was determined in a study of blood T cell repertoires in COVID-19. In the authors' workflow: The assay estimated nucleated cells by amplifying reference gene primers. Profiled with immunoSEQ multiplex PCR; TCRdb holds only in-frame clones, not every one. V and J calls and clone size are copied from that table; D and trimming were computed from the DNA. The top ten hold 4.5% to 5.5% of the sample, which has under 250,000 clones, approximately 85% seen once. Seattle's enrolled individuals joined amid active infection and were then monitored longitudinally. Per the germline V gene, CDR1 is SGHRS and CDR2 is YFSETQ. The CDR3 sequence is 15 residues long. The ends lost 4 bases at V and 0 bases at J; junction bases unmatched: 6.

This sequence originates from a man aged 45 to 65 with COVID-19, enrolled during active disease. Sequencing was done on a sample of peripheral blood. V is TRBV5-1 and J is TRBJ1-2, with 7 bases fitting TRBD1. Here the CDR3 reads CASSIGTATNYGYTF. In nucleotides, the CDR3 is TGCGCCAGCAGCATTGGGACAGCTACTAACTATGGCTACACCTTC. The entire variable domain, with the rest obtained from reference TRBV5-1 and TRBJ1-2, is as follows: KAGVTQTPRYLIKTRGQQVTLSCSPISGHRSVSWYQQTPGQGLQFLFEYFSETQRNKGNFPGRFSGRQFSNSRSEMNVSTLELGDSALYLCASSIGTATNYGYTFGSGTRLTVV.